Listed below are T cell receptor beta chains from one sample, sequenced in a study of T-cell memory formation after mild COVID-19. TCRdb used MiXCR to reprocess the 5' RACE reads, holding one entry per CDR3 protein. The data show 150,000 to 200,000 distinct CDR3 sequences, 9.5% to 13% seen once. Input material: PBMCs or a T cell subset sorted from them (not recorded which). The receptors were gathered from a man aged 18 to 30 who had mild COVID-19 (a few samples of this study predate the infection). Cell type and time point are not known. CDR3s include the opening cysteine and the closing phenylalanine or tryptophan. Some rows mark clone size as missing; the rest say once, few, many or name a class of expanded clone.

TRBV20-1,TRBJ2-3,once,CSARLAGFKGDTQYF
TRBV7-3,TRBJ2-3,few,CASSSRLAGGGDTQYF
TRBV6-2/TRBV6-3,TRBJ2-7,NA,CASSWSGTYEQYF
TRBV27,TRBJ1-1,NA,CASSRSGHNTEAFF
TRBV7-9,TRBJ2-1,NA,CASSWSTSGSYNEQFF
TRBV7-2,TRBJ1-2,NA,CASSMTGGFGYCYTF
TRBV5-1,TRBJ2-1,many,CASTPSHGLYNEQFF
TRBV5-1,TRBJ1-1,many,CASRDPRSTEAFF
TRBV2,TRBJ2-1,NA,CASSEWGPAGAYYNEQFF
TRBV7-2,TRBJ2-5,few,CASSFRDETQYF
TRBV5-1,TRBJ1-5,few,CASREDGPSNQPQHF
TRBV6-1,TRBJ2-6,NA,CASIPVSGANVLTF
TRBV6-6,TRBJ2-7,few,CASSYGPSKYF
TRBV12-3/TRBV12-4,TRBJ1-1,few,CASSFRRGGTEAFF
TRBV4-3,TRBJ1-2,many,CASSRQGLPGQGDGYTF
TRBV7-2,TRBJ2-3,few,CASSTRLAGTDTQYF